The 16 T cell receptor beta chains below all came from one sample that was sequenced in a study of T-cell reconstitution after alpha-beta-depleted transplantation in children. It was with unique molecular identifiers that the TCRbeta library was prepared. From the PCR reads, TCRdb called clonotypes with MiXCR, one entry per CDR3 protein. The sample yields around 420,000 distinct CDR3 sequences, roughly 16% seen once. The sample consisted of PBMCs, mostly from graft donor cells, taken 360 days after TCRalphabeta/CD19-depleted stem cell transplant. The receptors stem from a boy less than two years old who had a stem cell transplant for Wiskott-Aldrich syndrome, so the T cells may come from the graft donor.

The CDR3 protein is CASTFWRMASGSSNTGELFF. CDR3 nucleotides: TGTGCCAGCACCTTTTGGCGTATGGCTAGCGGGAGTTCGAACACCGGGGAGCTGTTTTTT. The rearrangement links TRBV11-1 to TRBJ2-2, with TRBD2 identical over 10 bases. The length of the CDR3 is 20 residues. Per the germline V gene, CDR1 is SGHAT and CDR2 is FQDESV (reference sequence). V gave up 7 bases and J gave up 0 bases; unmatched junction bases: 17.

This clonotype was counted a few times. The chain joins TRBV12-3 or TRBV12-4 to TRBJ2-2; the match to TRBD2 covers 8 bases. Germline trimming cut 2 bases from V and 6 bases from J; bases unmatched to any gene: 11. This CDR3 is built from 17 residues. The CDR3 DNA reads TGTGCCAGCAGTTTAACGGGGGGAGGACTAGCCGCCGGGGAGCTGTTTTTT. This encodes CASSLTGGGLAAGELFF.

This chain uses TRBV7-2 with TRBJ2-5; 8 bases match TRBD2. In germline, CDR1 is SGHTA, CDR2 FQGNSA. The CDR3 totals 16 residues. The V gene end was trimmed by 0 bases and the J gene end by 1 base; junction bases not matched to a gene: 4. CDR3 nucleotide sequence: TGTGCCAGCAGCTTAGCTCCTACTAGCGGCCAAGAGACCCAGTACTTC. This gives the protein CASSLAPTSGQETQYF.

On this clonotype: With a much larger clone just one base away, this may be a read error. This chain uses TRBV6-5 with TRBJ1-1; D call uncertain. CDR3 length: 14 amino acids. Germline CDR1 is MNHEY and CDR2 is SVGAGI. The CDR3 reads CPSSYTARSTEAFF. The CDR3 region has the DNA TGTCCCAGCAGTTATACAGCCAGGTCCACTGAAGCTTTCTTT.

This chain uses TRBV7-8 with TRBJ1-2; D uncertain. CDR1 and CDR2 from the germline V gene are SGHVS and FQNEAQ. The CDR3 consists of 15 residues. Trimming removed 2 bases at V and 0 bases at J, with 10 bases between. The CDR3 spells CASSLSPLSNYGYTF. The DNA for the CDR3 is TGTGCCAGCAGCTTAAGCCCCTTATCTAACTATGGCTACACCTTC.

The rearrangement joins TRBV18 to TRBJ1-1; D is uncertain. The CDR3 totals 15 residues. V lost 3 bases to trimming and J lost 2 bases, with 13 bases between them. Per germline, CDR1 KGHSH and CDR2 LQKENI. As DNA, the CDR3 is TGTGCCAGCTCACCGCTACGGCCGCTCAACACTGAAGCTTTCTTT. Its protein is CASSPLRPLNTEAFF.

The chain couples TRBV19 to TRBJ2-1; the D is unclear. Germline lookup yields CDR1 LNHDA and CDR2 SQIVND (reference sequence). With 7 bases removed from V and 0 bases from J, the gap between germline ends came to 13 bases. The CDR3 has 15 amino acids. The CDR3 bases are TGTGCCAGTAAGACGTCCCGGACCTCCTACAATGAGCAGTTCTTC. Translated, it gives CASKTSRTSYNEQFF.

The chain joins TRBV12-3 or TRBV12-4 to TRBJ2-1; D is unclear. The CDR3 totals 17 residues. V was trimmed by 5 bases and J by 2 bases, leaving 19 bases between them. CDR3 nucleotide sequence: TGTGCCAGCAGTCGAGCGACTTTAGCTGGGACCTACAATGAGCAGTTCTTC. Its translation is CASSRATLAGTYNEQFF.

This clonotype was recorded a few times. The chain links TRBV12-3 or TRBV12-4 to TRBJ1-5; TRBD1 is a possible D gene (5 bases). CDR3 length: 13 amino acids. The V and J ends lost 5 bases and 3 bases respectively, with 8 bases between them. The CDR3 nucleotides are TGTGCCAGCAGTAGACAGTTCAATCAGCCCCAGCATTTT. Its translation is CASSRQFNQPQHF.

CDR3 sequence reads: CASSINRVTGELFF. The DNA of the CDR3 is TGTGCCAGCAGCATTAATAGAGTCACCGGGGAGCTGTTTTTT. The chain employs TRBV7-4 and TRBJ2-2, with D hard to call. Germline CDR1 reads SGHVT; CDR2 reads SQSDAQ. The CDR3 is made up of 14 amino acids. Between the trimmed V and J ends, which lost 5 bases and 4 bases, there was a span of 11 bases.

This clonotype was detected many times. The CDR3 region has the DNA TGTGCCAGCAGCTTAGGGGGGGACACCGGGGAGCTGTTTTTT. Translating gives CASSLGGDTGELFF. The V and J genes are TRBV11-2 and TRBJ2-2; tentative D call: TRBD2 (6 bases). V lost 1 base and J 3 bases, leaving 6 bases between the germline ends. The CDR3 is made up of 14 amino acids. CDR1 and CDR2 from the germline V gene are SGHAT and FQNNGV.

This clonotype was observed a handful of times. This sequence joins TRBV4-3 and TRBJ2-3; 12 nucleotides line up with TRBD1. Germline V gene sequence: CDR1 LGHNA, CDR2 YSLEER. The V gene end was trimmed by 4 bases and the J gene end by 2 bases; junction bases not matched to a gene: 1. The CDR3 has 15 amino acids. The CDR3 nucleotides read TGCGCCAGCAGCCGGGACAGGGGGCTCACAGATACGCAGTATTTT. Amino acid sequence: CASSRDRGLTDTQYF.

There are a few counts of this clonotype. The chain is built from TRBV20-1 and TRBJ2-7; 11 bases are shared with TRBD2. This CDR3 contains 17 residues. The J segment lost 7 bases and the V segment lost 7 bases, leaving 21 bases of the junction unmatched. The germline V gene encodes CDR1 DFQATT and CDR2 SNEGSKA (reference sequence). DNA of the CDR3: TGCAGTGTTGGGGTTAGACTAGCGGGACTGGCTTACGTGGAGCAGTACTTC. This sequence encodes CSVGVRLAGLAYVEQYF.

The rearrangement links TRBV12-3 or TRBV12-4 to TRBJ2-2; D unresolved. The CDR3 contains 15 residues. Trimming pared 7 bases from V and 3 bases from J, leaving 15 bases between. DNA of the CDR3: TGTGCCAGCACCCCCAGATGGCTGGACACCGGGGAGCTGTTTTTT. Encoded protein: CASTPRWLDTGELFF.

The table lists this clonotype with a few counts. The V gene is TRBV20-1, the J gene TRBJ1-1; TRBD1 matches at 7 bases. The junction had 3 bases not matched to a gene; V was cut back by 6 bases and J by 5 bases. The CDR3 runs 11 residues. Looked up from germline, CDR1 is DFQATT and CDR2 is SNEGSKA (reference sequence). CDR3: CSASQGTEAFF. Written as DNA, the CDR3 is TGCAGTGCCTCACAGGGGACTGAAGCTTTCTTT.

This chain uses TRBV5-1 with TRBJ2-5; TRBD2 agrees at 7 bases. V lost 7 bases to trimming and J lost 3 bases; unmatched junction nucleotides: 6. The V gene's germline CDR1 is SGHRS and CDR2 YFSETQ. CDR3 length equals 13 residues. CDR3 nucleotides: TGCGCCAGCGGACATCGGGGGGAAGAGACCCAGTACTTC. It translates to CASGHRGEETQYF.